This T cell receptor beta chain was captured in a study of technical replicates of blood from a few donors. Germline values: CDR1 SQVTM, CDR2 ANQGSEA. The ends lost 5 bases at V and 9 bases at J; junction bases unmatched: 11. The CDR3 consists of 13 residues. Assay: immunoSEQ multiplex PCR; the TCRdb copy retains only in-frame clones and omits some. The sample shows under 95,000 clones, about nine tenths of them seen only once. The chain employs TRBV29-1 and TRBJ2-7; 9 bases fit TRBD1. The origin of this receptor is a human donor in good health. Some clones in this sample may be carry-over from other donors' samples. The sequenced material came from T cells isolated from PBMCs. Written as DNA, the CDR3 is TGCAGCGTTCCGGGACAGGGACCCCGCGGGCAGTACTTC. This encodes CSVPGQGPRGQYF.